This T cell receptor beta chain was identified during a study of shared clonotypes between healthy human individuals. The method was immunoSEQ multiplex PCR; TCRdb's version includes in-frame clones alone and lacks a portion of them. The table lists roughly 1,600,000 clones, 98% of them singletons. Germline values: CDR1 MNHEY, CDR2 SMNVEV (reference sequence). J was trimmed by 7 bases and V by 9 bases; bases with no gene match: 7. The CDR3 totals 13 residues. The sequenced material came from naive CD4+ T cells sorted from blood. Noted subset: CD45RA+ positively selected. This sequence originates from a man aged 25-40 years in good health. The V and J genes are TRBV27 and TRBJ2-3; 10 bases are a match to TRBD2. CDR3 DNA: TGTGCCAGAAAAGCGGGGGGGAGGTATACGCAGTATTTT. This codes for CARKAGGRYTQYF.